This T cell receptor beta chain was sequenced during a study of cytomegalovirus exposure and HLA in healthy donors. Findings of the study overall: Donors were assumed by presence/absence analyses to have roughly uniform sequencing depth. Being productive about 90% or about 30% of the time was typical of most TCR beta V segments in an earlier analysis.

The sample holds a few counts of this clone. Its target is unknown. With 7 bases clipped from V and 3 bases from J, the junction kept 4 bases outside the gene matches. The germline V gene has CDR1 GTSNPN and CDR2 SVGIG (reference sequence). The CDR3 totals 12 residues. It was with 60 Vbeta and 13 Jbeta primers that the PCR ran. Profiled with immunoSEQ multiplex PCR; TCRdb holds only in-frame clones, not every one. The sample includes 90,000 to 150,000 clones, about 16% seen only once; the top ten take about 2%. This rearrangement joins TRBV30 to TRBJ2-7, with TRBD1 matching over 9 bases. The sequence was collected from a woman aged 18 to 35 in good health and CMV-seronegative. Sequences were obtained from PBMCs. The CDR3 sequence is CASTGGGYEQYF. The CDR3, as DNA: TGTGCCTCGACAGGGGGAGGCTACGAGCAGTACTTC.